This T cell receptor (beta chain) was identified during a study of blood T cell repertoires in COVID-19. On the study more broadly: Samples taken during acute and convalescent COVID-19 were collected in the United States, Italy and Spain.

The CDR3 runs 15 residues. Between the trimmed V and J ends, which lost 4 bases and 4 bases, there was a span of 14 bases. Germline loops: CDR1 SEHNR, CDR2 FQNEAQ (reference sequence). This clone was picked up one time. Repertoires were generated with immunoSEQ multiplex PCR, while TCRdb's copy carries only in-frame clones and drops some. The table has about 220,000 clones, over 65% seen once. The sequence was collected from a woman aged 55 to 70 who had recovered from COVID-19. The sequenced material came from PBMCs or T cells enriched from blood (not recorded which). V gene TRBV7-9 combines with J gene TRBJ2-1; D is perhaps TRBD2 (7 bases). CDR3 sequence: CASSSRGANYNEQFF. The CDR3 bases are TGTGCCAGCAGCTCACGGGGGGCTAATTACAATGAGCAGTTCTTC.